These 18 T cell receptor beta chains originate from one sample sequenced in a study of T cell responses to AZD1222 COVID-19 vaccine. Measured with immunoSEQ multiplex PCR; TCRdb has only the in-frame clones, and not every one. The repertoire holds approximately 260,000 clones, with approximately 93% as singletons. Material: peripheral blood, obtained on day 0 of AZD1222 vaccination. These receptors came from an adult in good health.

This chain joins TRBV7-2 and TRBJ1-1; 8 bases fit TRBD1. CDR3 length: 16 residues. The germline V gene encodes CDR1 SGHTA and CDR2 FQGNSA. The V gene end was trimmed by 1 base and the J gene end by 5 bases; junction bases not matched to a gene: 9. CDR3: CASSLGQGALGTEAFF. The CDR3 nucleotides are TGTGCCAGCAGCTTAGGGCAGGGGGCGCTGGGGACTGAAGCTTTCTTT.

This sequence joins TRBV5-6 and TRBJ2-7; either TRBD1 or TRBD2 may fit D (5 bases each). There are 13 residues in the CDR3. Trimming stripped 2 bases from V and 5 bases from J, with 11 bases between. Germline assignment: CDR1 SGHDT and CDR2 YYEEEE. This CDR3 reads CASSFGVGDEQYF. The CDR3 nucleotides are TGTGCCAGCAGCTTCGGAGTGGGGGACGAGCAGTACTTC.

The count of this clone is one. The V gene is TRBV27, the J gene TRBJ2-1; D not resolved. Trimming removed 3 bases from V and 7 bases from J, with 7 bases in between. The CDR3 is 12 amino acids. Germline assignment: CDR1 MNHEY and CDR2 SMNVEV (reference sequence). CDR3 in DNA: TGTGCCAGCAGTTTTGCCGGAAATGAGCAGTTCTTC. This codes for CASSFAGNEQFF.

The gene calls are TRBV28 and TRBJ2-1; no clear D. The CDR3 length is 14 residues. V lost 7 bases and J lost 4, with 14 bases in between. Germline V gene lookup returns CDR1 MDHEN and CDR2 SYDVKM. CDR3 residues: CASIGRVGYNEQFF. The CDR3 region has the DNA TGTGCCAGCATAGGCCGAGTGGGGTACAATGAGCAGTTCTTC.

The chain is built from TRBV4-2 and TRBJ2-1, with D possibly being TRBD2 (6 bases). V lost 3 bases, J lost 7 bases, and 19 bases lay in between. CDR3 size: 16 residues. Germline lookup yields CDR1 LGHNA and CDR2 YNFKEQ. The chain's CDR3 is CASSHSGTSTKNEQFF. The CDR3 DNA sequence: TGTGCCAGCAGCCACTCGGGGACTTCAACTAAAAATGAGCAGTTCTTC.

The genes are TRBV2 and TRBJ1-1, with D maybe TRBD1 (6 bases). With 0 bases removed from V and 4 bases from J, the gap between germline ends came to 6 bases. CDR3 length equals 13 residues. Germline CDR1 SNHLY, CDR2 FYNNEI. CDR3 bases: TGTGCCAGCAGTGAAGCGGACAGCACTGAAGCTTTCTTT. Its protein is CASSEADSTEAFF. The full variable domain, rest sourced from reference TRBV2 and TRBJ1-1, is EPEVTQTPSHQVTQMGQEVILRCVPISNHLYFYWYRQILGQKVEFLVSFYNNEISEKSEIFDDQFSVERPDGSNFTLKIRSTKLEDSAMYFCASSEADSTEAFFGQGTRLTVV.

The chain combines TRBV7-8 with TRBJ2-7; TRBD2 might be the D (5 bases). The germline gives CDR1 SGHVS, CDR2 FQNEAQ. Trimming removed 1 base at V and 4 bases at J, with 14 bases between. CDR3 length: 15 amino acids. In DNA, the CDR3 is TGTGCCAGCAGCTTAGAGAGGGCGTTCGGTTACGAGCAGTACTTC. As protein: CASSLERAFGYEQYF.

The count of this clone is one. V usage is TRBV18 and J usage is TRBJ2-2; maybe TRBD1 (5 bases). The V gene's germline CDR1 is KGHSH and CDR2 LQKENI. Trimming removed 3 bases from V and 5 bases from J, with 7 bases in between. The CDR3 sequence is 13 residues long. Here the CDR3 reads CASSPRETGELFF. In nucleotides, the CDR3 is TGTGCCAGCTCACCCAGGGAAACCGGGGAGCTGTTTTTT.

The chain couples TRBV7-9 to TRBJ1-4; D not resolved. This CDR3 contains 13 residues. Germline CDR1 is SEHNR and CDR2 is FQNEAQ (reference sequence). Trimming cost V 7 bases and J 4 bases, with 10 bases left between them. CDR3 DNA sequence: TGTGCCAGCACCCAAGGCCTTAATGAAAAACTGTTTTTT. It codes for CASTQGLNEKLFF.

This sequence joins TRBV19 and TRBJ2-1; D ambiguous. The CDR3 length is 15 residues. Trimming shortened V by 2 bases and J by 2 bases, and 10 bases separated the two germline ends. Germline CDR1 reads LNHDA; CDR2 reads SQIVND (reference sequence). CDR3 protein: CASSITPGAYNEQFF. The DNA of the CDR3 is TGTGCCAGTAGTATAACCCCCGGAGCCTACAATGAGCAGTTCTTC.

V gene TRBV2 combines with J gene TRBJ2-1; D uncertain. The germline CDR1 and CDR2 sequences are SNHLY and FYNNEI. Deletions cut 4 bases from V and 6 bases from J, with 10 bases between. The CDR3 covers 13 residues. The CDR3 DNA reads as TGTGCCAGCAGTGGGAACCCCCCCAATGAGCAGTTCTTC. Its protein product is CASSGNPPNEQFF.

The rearrangement links TRBV10-3 to TRBJ1-5; TRBD1 is a possible D gene (6 bases). The germline gives CDR1 ENHRY, CDR2 SYGVKD. V lost 10 bases and J lost 6, with 16 bases in between. The CDR3 is 13 residues long. CDR3 protein: CATMGAPGQPQHF. CDR3 DNA sequence: TGTGCCACCATGGGGGCCCCCGGTCAGCCCCAGCATTTT.

The J gene is TRBJ1-4, the V gene TRBV19, with D hard to call. The germline CDR1 and CDR2 sequences are LNHDA and SQIVND (reference sequence). CDR3 length: 16 amino acids. Trimming removed 1 base at V and 5 bases at J, with 14 bases between. The CDR3 sequence is CASSIGGARWNEKLFF. In nucleotides, the CDR3 is TGTGCCAGTAGTATAGGAGGAGCACGGTGGAATGAAAAACTGTTTTTT.

The chain recombines TRBV18 with TRBJ2-1; 8 bases fit TRBD2. J was trimmed by 4 bases and V by 6 bases; bases with no gene match: 11. The CDR3 is 16 amino acids. Looked up from germline, CDR1 is KGHSH and CDR2 is LQKENI. CDR3 in amino acids: CASSPRGAGGYNEQFF. Here the CDR3 DNA reads TGTGCCAGCTCGCCCCGAGGGGCGGGGGGATACAATGAGCAGTTCTTC. The entire variable domain, with the rest obtained from reference TRBV18 and TRBJ2-1, is as follows: NAGVMQNPRHLVRRRGQEARLRCSPMKGHSHVYWYRQLPEEGLKFMVYLQKENIIDESGMPKERFSAEFPKEGPSILRIQQVVRGDSAAYFCASSPRGAGGYNEQFFGPGTRLTVL.

Comments on this clone: This same CDR3 is encoded by further DNA sequences in the sample. V and J are TRBV20-1 and TRBJ2-5, with D perhaps matching TRBD1 (5 bases). Looked up from germline, CDR1 is DFQATT and CDR2 is SNEGSKA (reference sequence). Trimming pared 1 base from V and 5 bases from J, leaving 5 bases between. This CDR3 spans 11 amino acids. Written as DNA, the CDR3 is TGCAGTGCTAGAGGGGGCGAGACCCAGTACTTC. Its translation: CSARGGETQYF.

The chain recombines TRBV9 with TRBJ1-6; D might be TRBD1 (5 bases). Germline-derived CDR1 and CDR2 are SGDLS and YYNGEE. CDR3 length equals 14 residues. Deletions cut 10 bases from V and 10 bases from J, with 21 bases between. Written as DNA, the CDR3 is TGTGCCCGCCCTCAGCTCTCAGGGCGGTCACCCCTCCACTTT. It is translated as CARPQLSGRSPLHF.

The rearrangement uses TRBV9 and TRBJ2-3; D is ambiguous. Germline assignment: CDR1 SGDLS and CDR2 YYNGEE. V gave up 4 bases and J gave up 0 bases, with 9 bases separating them. The CDR3 sequence is 14 residues long. The CDR3 sequence is CASSTAASTDTQYF. Here the CDR3 DNA reads TGTGCCAGCAGCACGGCAGCGAGCACAGATACGCAGTATTTT.

CDR3 sequence (DNA): TGTGCCAGCAGCTTAGCGGGCGGGAGGGGGGACATTCAGTACTTC. Translated: CASSLAGGRGDIQYF. The rearrangement links TRBV11-3 to TRBJ2-4; 9 positions agree with TRBD2. CDR1 SGHNT and CDR2 YENEEA come from the germline V gene. The CDR3 is 15 residues long. With 1 base clipped from V and 8 bases from J, the junction kept 6 bases outside the gene matches.